This T cell receptor beta chain was observed in a study of breast tumors, draining lymph nodes, adjacent tissues (dated by TCRdb to 2016 to 2018). Study-wide context: Breast cancer patients provided tumor, adjacent nontumor tissue and axillary lymph nodes, and the study compared the TCR beta repertoires across these three sources. In human breast cancer, the study set out to assess how tumor, surrounding tissue and draining lymph node repertoires relate to one another and whether T cells might be exchanged between them. The study at large found these results: A scenario in which most tumor T cells derive from the lymph node and then expand within tumor tissue was judged to be consistent with the data. T-cell repertoire diversity in tumors was found to be lower than in lymph nodes but higher than in nontumor tissue, and preferential V and J gene usage was observed. The conclusion that tumor T cells originate in lymph nodes was presented as consistent with a hypothesis rather than as directly demonstrated. In luminal-like breast cancer, tumor and nontumor tissue repertoires resembled each other significantly more than in basal-like breast cancer.

Reading the germline V gene gives CDR1 SGHRS and CDR2 YFSETQ. The CDR3 covers 15 residues, taking in both the cysteine and the phenylalanine. The retained sequence is limited to the CDR3, 45 bases, with the frame set at the first base. V lost 0 bases and J lost 3 bases, and the count of bases not matched to a germline gene is 2. The sequencing machine was an Illumina HiSeq 2000. Multiplex PCR amplification was used to build the TCR beta chain libraries. The amplified TCR beta chain products were analyzed by high-throughput sequencing. TCRdb reworked the public reads: Q25 trimming with fastp, MiXCR clone assembly, productive beta chains retained. Each entry is one CDR3 protein sequence, shown with its most common DNA and genes. The sample records 15,000 to 20,000 distinct CDR3 sequences, around 60% of which are singletons. Together, the top ten hold about 20% of the sample. The adjacent samples were made up of nontumor breast tissue around the tumor.

This clonotype has ten or more counts. The specificity of this receptor is unknown. Per-nucleotide qualities are absent, and no much larger clonotype sits a single base away. Sequencing was done on a sample of tumor-adjacent breast tissue. This receptor was identified in a female donor with breast cancer. Some clones in this sample may be carry-over from other donors' samples. The rearrangement combines TRBV5-1 with TRBJ2-5; 10 central bases correspond to TRBD1. Here is the DNA: TGCGCCAGCAGCTTGGCCGGGACAGGGGAAGAGACCCAGTACTTC. Its protein reads: CASSLAGTGEETQYF. With all but the CDR3 taken from the reference TRBV5-1 and TRBJ2-5 genes, the full variable domain is: KAGVTQTPRYLIKTRGQQVTLSCSPISGHRSVSWYQQTPGQGLQFLFEYFSETQRNKGNFPGRFSGRQFSNSRSEMNVSTLELGDSALYLCASSLAGTGEETQYFGPGTRLLVL.